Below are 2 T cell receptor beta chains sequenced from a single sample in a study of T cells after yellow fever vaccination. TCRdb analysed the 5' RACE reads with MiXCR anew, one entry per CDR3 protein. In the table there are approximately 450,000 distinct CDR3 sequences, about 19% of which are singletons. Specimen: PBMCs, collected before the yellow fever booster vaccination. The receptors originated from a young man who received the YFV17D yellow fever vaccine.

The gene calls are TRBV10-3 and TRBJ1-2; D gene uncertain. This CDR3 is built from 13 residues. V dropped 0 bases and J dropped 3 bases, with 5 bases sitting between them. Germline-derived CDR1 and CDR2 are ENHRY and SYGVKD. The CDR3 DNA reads TGTGCCATCAGTGAGTCGGATTACTATGGCTACACCTTC. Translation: CAISESDYYGYTF.

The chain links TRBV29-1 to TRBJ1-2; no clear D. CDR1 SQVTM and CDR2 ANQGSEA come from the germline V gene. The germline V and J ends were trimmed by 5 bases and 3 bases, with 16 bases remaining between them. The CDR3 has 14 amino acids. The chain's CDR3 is CSVPTAGAYYGYTF. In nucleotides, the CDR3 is TGCAGCGTTCCCACGGCAGGCGCTTACTATGGCTACACCTTC.